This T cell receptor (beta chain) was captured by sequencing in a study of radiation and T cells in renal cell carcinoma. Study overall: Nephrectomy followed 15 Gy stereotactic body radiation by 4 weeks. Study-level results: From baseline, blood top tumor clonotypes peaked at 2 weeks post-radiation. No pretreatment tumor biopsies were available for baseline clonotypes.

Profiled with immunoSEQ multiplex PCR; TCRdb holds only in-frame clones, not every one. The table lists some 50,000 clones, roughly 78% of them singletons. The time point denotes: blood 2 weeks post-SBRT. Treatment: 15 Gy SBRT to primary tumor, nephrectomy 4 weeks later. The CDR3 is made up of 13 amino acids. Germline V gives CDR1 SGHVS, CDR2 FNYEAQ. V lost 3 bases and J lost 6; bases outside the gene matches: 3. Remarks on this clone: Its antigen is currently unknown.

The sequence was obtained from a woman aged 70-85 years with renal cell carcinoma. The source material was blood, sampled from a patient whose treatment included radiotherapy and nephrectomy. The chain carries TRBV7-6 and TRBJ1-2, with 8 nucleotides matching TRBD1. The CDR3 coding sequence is TGTGCCAGCAGCTTGACAGGGGAGGATGGCTACACCTTC. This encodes CASSLTGEDGYTF. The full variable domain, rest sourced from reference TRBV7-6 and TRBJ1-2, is GAGVSQSPRYKVTKRGQDVALRCDPISGHVSLYWYRQALGQGPEFLTYFNYEAQQDKSGLPNDRFSAERPEGSISTLTIQRTEQRDSAMYRCASSLTGEDGYTFGSGTRLTVV.